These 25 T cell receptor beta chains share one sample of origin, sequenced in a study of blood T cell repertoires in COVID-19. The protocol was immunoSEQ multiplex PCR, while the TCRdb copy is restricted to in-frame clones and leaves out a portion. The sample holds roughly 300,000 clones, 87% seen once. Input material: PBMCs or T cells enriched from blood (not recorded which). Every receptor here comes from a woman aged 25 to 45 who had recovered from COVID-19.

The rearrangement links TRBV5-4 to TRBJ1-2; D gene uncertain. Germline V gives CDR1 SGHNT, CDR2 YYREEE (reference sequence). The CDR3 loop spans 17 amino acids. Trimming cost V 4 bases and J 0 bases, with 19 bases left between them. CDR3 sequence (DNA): TGTGCCAGCAGCCCTGAGGCTGACCTTACAACTAACTATGGCTACACCTTC. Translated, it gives CASSPEADLTTNYGYTF.

Here the CDR3 reads CASSQNAGHYGYTF. DNA of the CDR3: TGTGCCAGCAGCCAAAACGCAGGTCACTATGGCTACACCTTC. The J gene is TRBJ1-2, the V gene TRBV3-1 (or the pseudogene TRBV3-2); D is uncertain. The CDR3 runs to 14 residues. Between the trimmed V and J ends, which lost 2 bases and 3 bases, there was a span of 10 bases. Germline lookup yields CDR1 LGHDT and CDR2 YNNKEL (reference sequence).

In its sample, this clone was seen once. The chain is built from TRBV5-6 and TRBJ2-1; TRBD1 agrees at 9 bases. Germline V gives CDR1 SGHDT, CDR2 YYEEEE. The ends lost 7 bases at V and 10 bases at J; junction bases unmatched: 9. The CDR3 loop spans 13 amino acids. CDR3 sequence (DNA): TGTGCCAGCTCGACAGGGGGATCGGGGGAGCAGTTCTTC. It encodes CASSTGGSGEQFF.

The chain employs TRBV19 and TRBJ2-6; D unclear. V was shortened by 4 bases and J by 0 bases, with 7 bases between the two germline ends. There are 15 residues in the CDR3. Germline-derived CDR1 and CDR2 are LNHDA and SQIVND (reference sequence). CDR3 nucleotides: TGTGCCAGTAGTACCCAGGTCTCTGGGGCCAACGTCCTGACTTTC. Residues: CASSTQVSGANVLTF.

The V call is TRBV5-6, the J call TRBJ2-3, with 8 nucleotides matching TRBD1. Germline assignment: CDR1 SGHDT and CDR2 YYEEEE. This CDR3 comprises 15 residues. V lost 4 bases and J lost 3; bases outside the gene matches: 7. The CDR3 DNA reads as TGTGCCAGCAGCATCCGGACAGGGTGGACAGATACGCAGTATTTT. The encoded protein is CASSIRTGWTDTQYF. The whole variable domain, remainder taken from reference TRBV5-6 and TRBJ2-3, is DAGVTQSPTHLIKTRGQQVTLRCSPKSGHDTVSWYQQALGQGPQFIFQYYEEEERQRGNFPDRFSGHQFPNYSSELNVNALLLGDSALYLCASSIRTGWTDTQYFGPGTRLTVL.

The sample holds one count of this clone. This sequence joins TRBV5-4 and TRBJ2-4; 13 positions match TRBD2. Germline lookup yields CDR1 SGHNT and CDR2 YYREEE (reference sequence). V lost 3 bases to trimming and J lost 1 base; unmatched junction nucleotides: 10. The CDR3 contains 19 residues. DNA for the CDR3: TGTGCCAGCAGCTCGGGGACTAGCGGGGATCTCGGGGCCAAAAACATTCAGTACTTC. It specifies CASSSGTSGDLGAKNIQYF.

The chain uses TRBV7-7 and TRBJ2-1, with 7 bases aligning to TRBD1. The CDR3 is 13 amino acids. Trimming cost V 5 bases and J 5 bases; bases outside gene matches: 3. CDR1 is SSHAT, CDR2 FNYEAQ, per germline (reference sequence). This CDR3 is CASSRDRDNEQFF. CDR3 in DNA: TGTGCCAGCAGCCGAGACAGGGACAATGAGCAGTTCTTC.

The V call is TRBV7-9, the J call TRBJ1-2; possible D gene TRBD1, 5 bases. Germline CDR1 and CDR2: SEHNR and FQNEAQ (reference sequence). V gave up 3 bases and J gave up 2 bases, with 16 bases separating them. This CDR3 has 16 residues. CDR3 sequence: CASSFSEDSPNYGYTF. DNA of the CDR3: TGTGCCAGCAGCTTTTCAGAAGACAGTCCGAACTATGGCTACACCTTC.

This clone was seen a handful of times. CDR3 coding DNA: TGCAGTGCTAGAGATGACAAAGAAGCTTTCTTT. Translating it yields CSARDDKEAFF. The rearrangement uses TRBV20-1 and TRBJ1-1; D unresolved. CDR3 size: 11 residues. V lost 0 bases and J lost 8, with 7 bases in between. The germline V gene encodes CDR1 DFQATT and CDR2 SNEGSKA (reference sequence).

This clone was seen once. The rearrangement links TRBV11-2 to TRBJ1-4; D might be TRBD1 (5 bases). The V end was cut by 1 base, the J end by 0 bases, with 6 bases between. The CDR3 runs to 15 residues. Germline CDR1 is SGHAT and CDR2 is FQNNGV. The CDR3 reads CASSLGGATNEKLFF. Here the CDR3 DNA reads TGTGCCAGCAGCTTAGGGGGGGCAACTAATGAAAAACTGTTTTTT.

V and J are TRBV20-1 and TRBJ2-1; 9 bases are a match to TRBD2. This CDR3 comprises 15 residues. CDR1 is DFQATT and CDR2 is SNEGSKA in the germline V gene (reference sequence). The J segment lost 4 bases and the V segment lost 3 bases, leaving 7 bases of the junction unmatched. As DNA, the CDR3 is TGCAGTGCTAGTAGATCTAGCGGGGCATACAATGAGCAGTTCTTC. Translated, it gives CSASRSSGAYNEQFF.

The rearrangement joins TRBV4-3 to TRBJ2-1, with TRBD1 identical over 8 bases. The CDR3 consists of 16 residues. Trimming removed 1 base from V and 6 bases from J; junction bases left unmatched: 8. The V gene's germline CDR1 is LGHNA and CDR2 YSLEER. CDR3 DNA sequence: TGCGCCAGCAGCCAAGTCCTAGGACAGGGTGTCAATGAGCAGTTCTTC. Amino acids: CASSQVLGQGVNEQFF.

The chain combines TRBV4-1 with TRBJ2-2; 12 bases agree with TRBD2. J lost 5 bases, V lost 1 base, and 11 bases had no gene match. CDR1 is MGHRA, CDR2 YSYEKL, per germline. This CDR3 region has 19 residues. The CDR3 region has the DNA TGCGCCAGCAGCCAAGCCTCGCTAGCGGGGGGGCCTGGTACCGGGGAGCTGTTTTTT. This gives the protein CASSQASLAGGPGTGELFF.

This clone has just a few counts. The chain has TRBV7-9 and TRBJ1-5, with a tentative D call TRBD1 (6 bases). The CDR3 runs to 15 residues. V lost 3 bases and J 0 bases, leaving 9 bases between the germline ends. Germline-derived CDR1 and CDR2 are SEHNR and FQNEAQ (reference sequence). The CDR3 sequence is CASSLAQGSNQPQHF. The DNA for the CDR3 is TGTGCCAGCAGCTTGGCACAGGGTAGCAATCAGCCCCAGCATTTT.

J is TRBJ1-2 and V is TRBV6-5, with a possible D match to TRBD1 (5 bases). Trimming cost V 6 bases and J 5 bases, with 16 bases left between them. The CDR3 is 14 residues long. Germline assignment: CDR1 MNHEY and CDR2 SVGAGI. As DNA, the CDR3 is TGTGCCAGCAGCCCCTACTTAGGGGAATATGGCTACACCTTC. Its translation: CASSPYLGEYGYTF.

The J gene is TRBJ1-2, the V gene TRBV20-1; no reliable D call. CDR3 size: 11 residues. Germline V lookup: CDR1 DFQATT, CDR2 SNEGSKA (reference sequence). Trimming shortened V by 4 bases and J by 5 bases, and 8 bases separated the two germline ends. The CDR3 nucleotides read TGCAGTGCTACCCTCGGGTATGGCTACACCTTC. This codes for CSATLGYGYTF.

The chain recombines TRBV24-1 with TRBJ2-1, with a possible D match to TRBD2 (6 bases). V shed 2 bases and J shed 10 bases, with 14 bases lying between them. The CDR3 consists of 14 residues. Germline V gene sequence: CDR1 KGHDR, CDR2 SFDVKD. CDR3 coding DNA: TGTGCCACCAGTGATTCGGGGGACCCACGGGAGCAGTTCTTC. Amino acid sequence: CATSDSGDPREQFF.

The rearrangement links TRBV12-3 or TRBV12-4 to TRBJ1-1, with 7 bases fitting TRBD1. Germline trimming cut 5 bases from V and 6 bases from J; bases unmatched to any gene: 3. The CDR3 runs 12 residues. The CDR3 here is CASSLRGPEAFF. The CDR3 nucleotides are TGTGCCAGCAGTCTGAGGGGGCCTGAAGCTTTCTTT.

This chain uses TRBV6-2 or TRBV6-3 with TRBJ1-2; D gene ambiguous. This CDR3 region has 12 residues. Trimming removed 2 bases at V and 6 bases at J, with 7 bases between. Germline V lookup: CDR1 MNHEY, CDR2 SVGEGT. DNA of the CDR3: TGTGCCAGCAGTTACCCTCCCGATGGCTACACCTTC. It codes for CASSYPPDGYTF.

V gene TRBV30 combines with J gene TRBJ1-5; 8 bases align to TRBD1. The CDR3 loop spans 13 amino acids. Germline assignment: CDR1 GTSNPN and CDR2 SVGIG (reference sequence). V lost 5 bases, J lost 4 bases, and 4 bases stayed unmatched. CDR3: CAWGQGANQPQHF. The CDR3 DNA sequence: TGTGCCTGGGGGCAGGGGGCGAATCAGCCCCAGCATTTT.

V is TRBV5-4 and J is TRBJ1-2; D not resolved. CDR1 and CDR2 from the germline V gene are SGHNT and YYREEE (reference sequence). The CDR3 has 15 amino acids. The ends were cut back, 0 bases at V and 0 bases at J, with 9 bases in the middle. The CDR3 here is CASSLVVAANYGYTF. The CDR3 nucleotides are TGTGCCAGCAGCTTGGTCGTGGCAGCTAACTATGGCTACACCTTC.

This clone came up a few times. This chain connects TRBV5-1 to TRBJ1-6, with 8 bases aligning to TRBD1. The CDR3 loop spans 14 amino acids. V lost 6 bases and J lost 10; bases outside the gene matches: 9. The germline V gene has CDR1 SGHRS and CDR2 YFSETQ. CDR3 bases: TGCGCCAGCAAGGACAGGGAGGAGCGATCACCCCTCCACTTT. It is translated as CASKDREERSPLHF.

CDR3 in amino acids: CASSIDLEGRGNQPQHF. As DNA, the CDR3 is TGTGCCAGTAGTATAGATTTGGAGGGGCGAGGGAATCAGCCCCAGCATTTT. The chain uses TRBV19 and TRBJ1-5, with D maybe TRBD1 (5 bases). V dropped 0 bases and J dropped 4 bases, with 16 bases sitting between them. The CDR3 consists of 17 residues. CDR1 LNHDA and CDR2 SQIVND come from the germline V gene (reference sequence). Together with reference TRBV19 and TRBJ1-5, the CDR3 gives the full variable domain: DGGITQSPKYLFRKEGQNVTLSCEQNLNHDAMYWYRQDPGQGLRLIYYSQIVNDFQKGDIAEGYSVSREKKESFPLTVTSAQKNPTAFYLCASSIDLEGRGNQPQHFGDGTRLSIL.

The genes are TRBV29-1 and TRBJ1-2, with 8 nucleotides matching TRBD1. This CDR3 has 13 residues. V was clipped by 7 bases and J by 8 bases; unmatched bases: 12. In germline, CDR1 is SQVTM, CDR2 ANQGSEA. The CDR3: CSARDSGGRGYTF. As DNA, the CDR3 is TGCAGCGCTAGAGACTCAGGGGGCCGGGGCTACACCTTC.

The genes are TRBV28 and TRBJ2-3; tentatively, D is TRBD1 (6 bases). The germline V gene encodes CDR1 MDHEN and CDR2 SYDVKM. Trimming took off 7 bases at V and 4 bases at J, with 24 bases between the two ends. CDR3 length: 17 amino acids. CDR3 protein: CASMAIQGRLAADTQYF. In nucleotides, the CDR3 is TGTGCCAGCATGGCGATACAGGGCCGGCTAGCCGCAGATACGCAGTATTTT.